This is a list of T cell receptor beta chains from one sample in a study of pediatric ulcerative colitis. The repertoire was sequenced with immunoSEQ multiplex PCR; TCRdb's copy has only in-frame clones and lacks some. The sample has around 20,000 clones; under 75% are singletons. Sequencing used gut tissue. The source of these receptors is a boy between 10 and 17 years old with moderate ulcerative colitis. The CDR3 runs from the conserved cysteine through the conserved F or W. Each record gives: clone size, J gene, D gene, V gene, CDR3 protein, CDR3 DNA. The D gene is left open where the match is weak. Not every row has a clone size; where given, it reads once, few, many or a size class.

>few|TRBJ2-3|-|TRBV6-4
CASSPGTEDTDTQYF
TGTGCCAGCAGTCCCGGGACCGAAGATACAGATACGCAGTATTTT
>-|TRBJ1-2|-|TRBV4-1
CASSHPSGQGLIFGYTF
TGCGCCAGCAGCCATCCGTCGGGCCAGGGGCTAATATTTGGCTACACCTTC
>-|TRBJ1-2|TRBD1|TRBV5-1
CASAQGTGGAYGYTF
TGCGCCAGCGCCCAGGGGACAGGGGGAGCCTATGGCTACACCTTC
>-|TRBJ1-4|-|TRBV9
CASSVGMEGGEKLFF
TGTGCCAGCAGCGTAGGGATGGAAGGGGGTGAAAAACTGTTTTTT
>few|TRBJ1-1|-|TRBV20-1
CSADRKAFF
TGCAGTGCCGATAGAAAAGCTTTCTTT
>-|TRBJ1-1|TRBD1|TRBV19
CASSRDRGNTEAFF
TGTGCCAGTAGTCGGGACAGGGGGAACACTGAAGCTTTCTTT
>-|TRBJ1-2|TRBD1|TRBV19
CASSTGGNYGYTF
TGTGCCAGTAGTACAGGGGGGAACTATGGCTACACCTTC
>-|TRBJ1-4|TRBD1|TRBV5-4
CASSWTQGRANEKLFF
TGTGCCAGCAGCTGGACACAGGGGCGTGCTAATGAAAAACTGTTTTTT
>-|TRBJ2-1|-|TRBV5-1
CASSPAGTNEQFF
TGCGCCAGCAGCCCGGCGGGGACCAATGAGCAGTTCTTC
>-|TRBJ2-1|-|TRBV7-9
CASTAVKALYNEQFF
TGTGCCAGCACCGCTGTGAAGGCCCTTTACAATGAGCAGTTCTTC
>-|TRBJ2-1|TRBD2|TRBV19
CASRSSGRAGEQFF
TGTGCCAGTAGATCTAGCGGGAGGGCCGGTGAGCAGTTCTTC
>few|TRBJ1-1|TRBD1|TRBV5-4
CASSGGQVRNTEAFF
TGTGCCAGCAGCGGGGGACAGGTTAGGAACACTGAAGCTTTCTTT
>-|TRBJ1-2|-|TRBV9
CASSGTGTLKTLNYGYTF
TGTGCCAGCAGTGGAACAGGGACCCTTAAGACCTTGAACTATGGCTACACCTTC